The rows below give T cell receptor beta chains drawn from one sample of a study of OX40 agonist ivuxolimab in advanced cancers. Sequencing used immunoSEQ multiplex PCR; TCRdb keeps in-frame clones, though not all of them. This table has fewer than 70,000 clones, about 91% appearing once. Sequencing was performed on CD4+ or CD8+ T cells sorted from blood, taken in a trial of the OX40 agonist ivuxolimab. The receptors derive from an adult with an advanced solid tumor such as melanoma, head and neck, liver or kidney cancer. Both conserved end residues are part of each CDR3. A D gene is named only where the DNA matches it firmly. Where a row states a size, it is once, few, many or the class of an expanded clone; other rows omit it.

cdr3_nt: TGTGCCAGCAGTTACAGTAGCGGGGAATCCTACGAGCAGTACTTC
cdr3_aa: CASSYSSGESYEQYF
j_call: TRBJ2-7
d_call: TRBD2
v_call: TRBV6-5
clone_size: NA

cdr3_nt: TGTGCCAGCAGCTTAGGACAGGAAGAGACCCAGTACTTC
cdr3_aa: CASSLGQEETQYF
j_call: TRBJ2-5
d_call: NA
v_call: TRBV7-6
clone_size: NA

cdr3_nt: TGCAGCGTTGACTTAGACTCTGGGGCCAACGTCCTGACTTTC
cdr3_aa: CSVDLDSGANVLTF
j_call: TRBJ2-6
d_call: NA
v_call: TRBV29-1
clone_size: NA

cdr3_nt: TGTGCCAGCAGCCCAATGCTATCTGACAATGAGCAGTTCTTC
cdr3_aa: CASSPMLSDNEQFF
j_call: TRBJ2-1
d_call: NA
v_call: TRBV5-4
clone_size: once

cdr3_nt: TGTGCCAGTAGTATAGTATCGGCCAGGGGGGGAGATCAGCCCCAGCATTTT
cdr3_aa: CASSIVSARGGDQPQHF
j_call: TRBJ1-5
d_call: TRBD1
v_call: TRBV19
clone_size: NA

cdr3_nt: TGTGCCAGCAGCTTTAGCGGGGGGTGGCAGTACTTC
cdr3_aa: CASSFSGGWQYF
j_call: TRBJ2-7
d_call: TRBD2
v_call: TRBV7-2
clone_size: NA

cdr3_nt: TGCGCCAGCAGCTTGGCTTTTGATACGCAGTATTTT
cdr3_aa: CASSLAFDTQYF
j_call: TRBJ2-3
d_call: NA
v_call: TRBV5-1
clone_size: NA

cdr3_nt: TGTGCCAGCAGCTTAGCGCGAACAGGGAACACTGAAGCTTTCTTT
cdr3_aa: CASSLARTGNTEAFF
j_call: TRBJ1-1
d_call: NA
v_call: TRBV7-9
clone_size: few

cdr3_nt: TGTGCCAGCAGCTTGGTCGGTGGAGGCAATGAGCAGTTCTTC
cdr3_aa: CASSLVGGGNEQFF
j_call: TRBJ2-1
d_call: NA
v_call: TRBV5-4
clone_size: NA

cdr3_nt: TGTGCCAGCAGTGAGGATACTAGCACAGATACGCAGTATTTT
cdr3_aa: CASSEDTSTDTQYF
j_call: TRBJ2-3
d_call: NA
v_call: TRBV2
clone_size: NA

cdr3_nt: TGTGCCATCAGTGAGCCCCCCTACGAGCAGTACTTC
cdr3_aa: CAISEPPYEQYF
j_call: TRBJ2-7
d_call: NA
v_call: TRBV6-6
clone_size: NA

cdr3_nt: TGTGCCAGCAGCTTAGATCGGGGTCACGGAAGCCAAGAGACCCAGTACTTC
cdr3_aa: CASSLDRGHGSQETQYF
j_call: TRBJ2-5
d_call: NA
v_call: TRBV11-2
clone_size: NA

cdr3_nt: TGTGCCAGCAGCCCCCGAACCGGGAGTATTAACACCGGGGAGCTGTTTTTT
cdr3_aa: CASSPRTGSINTGELFF
j_call: TRBJ2-2
d_call: NA
v_call: TRBV9
clone_size: NA

cdr3_nt: TGTGCCACCAGCAGAGCGGGACTAGGGAAGAGGATTCAGTACTTC
cdr3_aa: CATSRAGLGKRIQYF
j_call: TRBJ2-4
d_call: TRBD2
v_call: TRBV15
clone_size: NA

cdr3_nt: TGCGCCAGCAGCCTGCCTTCGGGTCAGCCCCAGCATTTT
cdr3_aa: CASSLPSGQPQHF
j_call: TRBJ1-5
d_call: NA
v_call: TRBV4-1
clone_size: NA

cdr3_nt: TGCGCCAGCAGCCCGGCTCTAAACATGAACACTGAAGCTTTCTTT
cdr3_aa: CASSPALNMNTEAFF
j_call: TRBJ1-1
d_call: NA
v_call: TRBV5-1
clone_size: NA

cdr3_nt: TGCGCCAGCAGCCCTGGGGACAGGGACTACAATGAGCAGTTCTTC
cdr3_aa: CASSPGDRDYNEQFF
j_call: TRBJ2-1
d_call: TRBD1
v_call: TRBV4-3
clone_size: NA

cdr3_nt: TGTGCCAGCAGTGATTTAGGACTAGCGGAAGAGACCCAGTACTTC
cdr3_aa: CASSDLGLAEETQYF
j_call: TRBJ2-5
d_call: TRBD2
v_call: TRBV2
clone_size: NA

cdr3_nt: TGTGCCAGCTCCCCGGGACCGCAACGCTACGAGCAGTACTTC
cdr3_aa: CASSPGPQRYEQYF
j_call: TRBJ2-7
d_call: NA
v_call: TRBV2
clone_size: NA

cdr3_nt: TGTGCCAGTAGAGACCGACAGGGACTCTACGAGCAGTACTTC
cdr3_aa: CASRDRQGLYEQYF
j_call: TRBJ2-7
d_call: NA
v_call: TRBV19
clone_size: NA

cdr3_nt: TGTGCCAGCAGGACTTCACAGGGGCGATATACGCAGTATTTT
cdr3_aa: CASRTSQGRYTQYF
j_call: TRBJ2-3
d_call: TRBD1
v_call: TRBV6-5
clone_size: NA

cdr3_nt: TGTGCCAGCTCACCAAGGACTAGCGGCAGCTCCTACAATGAGCAGTTCTTC
cdr3_aa: CASSPRTSGSSYNEQFF
j_call: TRBJ2-1
d_call: TRBD2
v_call: TRBV18
clone_size: NA

cdr3_nt: TGTGCCAGCAGTGCGTTCGGGACCAATGAGCAGTTCTTC
cdr3_aa: CASSAFGTNEQFF
j_call: TRBJ2-1
d_call: NA
v_call: TRBV25-1
clone_size: NA

cdr3_nt: TGTGCCAGCAGCTTAGGTTCGAACACCGGGGAGCTGTTTTTT
cdr3_aa: CASSLGSNTGELFF
j_call: TRBJ2-2
d_call: NA
v_call: TRBV11-2
clone_size: NA

cdr3_nt: TGTGCCAGCAGCCATAGGGACGGCCTACTAGCCAAAAACATTCAGTACTTC
cdr3_aa: CASSHRDGLLAKNIQYF
j_call: TRBJ2-4
d_call: NA
v_call: TRBV7-8
clone_size: NA

cdr3_nt: TGTGCCAGCAGTAACCGTTGGGGGGGGCGGGAAAAACTGTTTTTT
cdr3_aa: CASSNRWGGREKLFF
j_call: TRBJ1-4
d_call: NA
v_call: TRBV6-5
clone_size: NA

cdr3_nt: TGTGCCAGCAGCTTAGGAATCTCGGATTCCTACAATGAGCAGTTCTTC
cdr3_aa: CASSLGISDSYNEQFF
j_call: TRBJ2-1
d_call: NA
v_call: TRBV11-3
clone_size: NA

cdr3_nt: TGTGCCAGCAGGGGAGGACAGGGAGGACGCTACGAGCAGTACTTC
cdr3_aa: CASRGGQGGRYEQYF
j_call: TRBJ2-7
d_call: TRBD1
v_call: TRBV6-5
clone_size: NA

cdr3_nt: TGCGCCAGCAGCACCACTAGCGGGAGAACAGATACGCAGTATTTT
cdr3_aa: CASSTTSGRTDTQYF
j_call: TRBJ2-3
d_call: TRBD2
v_call: TRBV4-1
clone_size: NA

cdr3_nt: TGTGCCAGCAGATGGACTAGCGGGAGCAATGAGCAGTTCTTC
cdr3_aa: CASRWTSGSNEQFF
j_call: TRBJ2-1
d_call: TRBD2
v_call: TRBV6-5
clone_size: NA

cdr3_nt: TGTGCCAGCAGCCCATGGGGGGCAACAGATACGCAGTATTTT
cdr3_aa: CASSPWGATDTQYF
j_call: TRBJ2-3
d_call: NA
v_call: TRBV5-8
clone_size: NA

cdr3_nt: TGTGCCAGTAGTCCGCGGACAGGGGGCGACAACTATGGCTACACCTTC
cdr3_aa: CASSPRTGGDNYGYTF
j_call: TRBJ1-2
d_call: TRBD1
v_call: TRBV19
clone_size: NA

cdr3_nt: TGTGCCAGCAGCGTAGGGGCGGGAGGGTACAATGAGCAGTTCTTC
cdr3_aa: CASSVGAGGYNEQFF
j_call: TRBJ2-1
d_call: TRBD2
v_call: TRBV9
clone_size: once

cdr3_nt: TGCGCCAGCAACCCGACAGGGGCAACTAATGAAAAACTGTTTTTT
cdr3_aa: CASNPTGATNEKLFF
j_call: TRBJ1-4
d_call: TRBD1
v_call: TRBV5-1
clone_size: NA

cdr3_nt: TGTGCCAGCGATCCCGGGACTAGCGGGGCTCAGGGTACGCAGTATTTT
cdr3_aa: CASDPGTSGAQGTQYF
j_call: TRBJ2-3
d_call: TRBD2
v_call: TRBV25-1
clone_size: NA

cdr3_nt: TGTGCCAGCAGTACAACAGCGAACACTGAAGCTTTCTTT
cdr3_aa: CASSTTANTEAFF
j_call: TRBJ1-1
d_call: NA
v_call: TRBV6-5
clone_size: NA

cdr3_nt: TGTGCCAGTAGTATAGGCCAGGGGCAGGCGGGCTATGGCTACACCTTC
cdr3_aa: CASSIGQGQAGYGYTF
j_call: TRBJ1-2
d_call: NA
v_call: TRBV19
clone_size: once